This T cell receptor beta chain was sequenced for a study of cytomegalovirus exposure and HLA in healthy donors. Study at large: In a later analysis, the 120 or so validation repertoires were reported to have used the same platform as the 600 to 700 first-cohort repertoires. Findings of the study overall: The study recorded 150 to 200 TCR beta chains that were cytomegalovirus-associated.

TCRdb keeps only in-frame clones here, not all; method: immunoSEQ multiplex PCR. The table has approximately 150,000 clones, 91% seen once. This CDR3 comprises 18 residues. Germline CDR1 is MNHNS and CDR2 is SASEGT. J gave up 5 bases and V 4 bases, and 16 bases lay outside the gene matches. Of note for this clone: Its specificity is not known.

The rearrangement uses TRBV6-1 and TRBJ2-3, with 9 bases matching TRBD1. Sequences were obtained from PBMCs. This receptor was identified in a young man in good health and CMV-seronegative. The CDR3 nucleotides read TGTGCCAGCAGTGGGGCTCCGGGACAGGGACCTGTGGGAGATACGCAGTATTTT. The encoded protein is CASSGAPGQGPVGDTQYF.